These 17 T cell receptor beta chains came from one sample sequenced in a study of blood T cell repertoires in COVID-19 (dated by TCRdb to about 2020). The library was obtained by the immunoSEQ multiplex PCR assay. TCRdb's version of the immuneACCESS table is confined to in-frame rearrangements and falls short of the full clone set. An unresolved V gene accounts for under half of the shortfall where checked; the remainder is of unknown origin. Here the sample has approximately 190,000 clones; around 87% occur a single time. The ten largest clones capture just under 25% of the sample. The sequenced sample was PBMCs or T cells enriched from blood (not recorded which). The receptors here all came from a middle-aged woman in a cohort exposed to, infected with or recovered from COVID-19 (not recorded which).

The V gene is TRBV6-6, the J gene TRBJ2-5; D is uncertain. The CDR3 contains 13 residues. The V end lost 2 bases, the J end lost 4 bases, and 8 bases lay between the germline ends. Germline CDR1 is MNHNY and CDR2 is SVGAGI (reference sequence). CDR3 loop: CASSYGFGETQYF. CDR3 coding DNA: TGTGCCAGCAGTTACGGTTTCGGAGAGACCCAGTACTTC.

V usage is TRBV13 and J usage is TRBJ2-5, with TRBD2 matching over 8 bases. V dropped 5 bases and J dropped 8; count of bases not matched to a gene: 16. The CDR3 extends over 16 amino acids. The V gene's germline CDR1 is PRHDT and CDR2 FYEKMQ (reference sequence). The CDR3 bases are TGTGCCAGCAGCACAGGCCCCCGCGGGGGGATGGTAACCCAGTACTTC. It encodes CASSTGPRGGMVTQYF.

Turning to this clone: At the DNA level, this CDR3 is encoded by other sequences in the same sample as well. The chain has TRBV24-1 and TRBJ1-2, with 8 bases lining up with TRBD1. Looked up from germline, CDR1 is KGHDR and CDR2 is SFDVKD. The CDR3 has 14 amino acids. With 4 bases clipped from V and 5 bases from J, the junction kept 5 bases outside the gene matches. CDR3 loop: CATSDPDRGYGYTF. In DNA, the CDR3 is TGTGCCACCAGTGACCCTGACAGGGGTTATGGCTACACCTTC.

The chain recombines TRBV5-1 with TRBJ2-7; 9 nucleotides align to TRBD2. The V gene end was trimmed by 4 bases and the J gene end by 4 bases; junction bases not matched to a gene: 9. The CDR3 consists of 15 residues. Germline CDR1 reads SGHRS; CDR2 reads YFSETQ. The CDR3 sequence is CASSLGVAGDYEQYF. CDR3 bases: TGCGCCAGCAGCCTCGGAGTAGCGGGGGATTACGAGCAGTACTTC.

This rearrangement joins TRBV7-2 to TRBJ2-7, with 10 bases that match TRBD2. Germline V gene sequence: CDR1 SGHTA, CDR2 FQGNSA. V was pared by 2 bases and J by 5 bases, with 6 bases of the junction left unmatched. This CDR3 comprises 15 residues. CDR3 nucleotides: TGTGCCAGCAGCTTAATGGCTAGCGGGAGCCACGAGCAGTACTTC. Protein: CASSLMASGSHEQYF.

This clone was found once. This sequence joins TRBV13 and TRBJ1-1; a possible D gene is TRBD1 (5 bases). From germline, CDR1 is PRHDT and CDR2 FYEKMQ (reference sequence). The germline V and J ends were trimmed by 5 bases and 0 bases, with 10 bases remaining between them. This CDR3 is 14 amino acids long. The CDR3 here is CASSPDSLNTEAFF. The CDR3 coding sequence is TGTGCCAGCAGCCCCGACAGCTTGAACACTGAAGCTTTCTTT.

The J gene is TRBJ1-1, the V gene TRBV6-5; D is unclear. The germline gives CDR1 MNHEY, CDR2 SVGAGI. V lost 6 bases, J lost 1 base, and 6 bases lay in between. The CDR3 covers 12 residues. Written as DNA, the CDR3 is TGTGCCAGCAGCACCAGGAACACTGAAGCTTTCTTT. This codes for CASSTRNTEAFF.

This chain joins TRBV9 and TRBJ2-3; 11 bases agree with TRBD2. This CDR3 has 16 residues. The germline V gene encodes CDR1 SGDLS and CDR2 YYNGEE. V dropped 2 bases and J dropped 1; count of bases not matched to a gene: 3. CDR3 nucleotide sequence: TGTGCCAGCAGCGTGGGACTAGCGGCGGGCACAGATACGCAGTATTTT. This gives the protein CASSVGLAAGTDTQYF.

The chain couples TRBV28 to TRBJ2-1; D is possibly TRBD2 (6 bases). The CDR3 extends over 16 amino acids. The V and J ends lost 3 bases and 0 bases respectively, with 12 bases between them. The germline V gene has CDR1 MDHEN and CDR2 SYDVKM. The CDR3 here is CASSLVGTPSYNEQFF. CDR3 in DNA: TGTGCCAGCAGTTTGGTCGGGACTCCCTCCTACAATGAGCAGTTCTTC.

This chain joins TRBV5-1 and TRBJ1-1; 8 bases agree with TRBD1. Per the germline V gene, CDR1 is SGHRS and CDR2 is YFSETQ. J was trimmed by 3 bases and V by 5 bases; bases with no gene match: 9. The CDR3 extends over 15 amino acids. The CDR3 loop reads CASRRRGQGDTEAFF. In nucleotides, the CDR3 is TGCGCCAGCAGGAGACGAGGACAGGGCGACACTGAAGCTTTCTTT.

The chain employs TRBV7-9 and TRBJ1-1; TRBD1 agrees at 8 bases. The CDR3 is 16 residues long. Looked up from germline, CDR1 is SEHNR and CDR2 is FQNEAQ (reference sequence). J lost 0 bases, V lost 6 bases, and 9 bases had no gene match. The CDR3, as DNA: TGTGCCAGCAGTCCACAGGGGGGGATCATGAACACTGAAGCTTTCTTT. Protein: CASSPQGGIMNTEAFF.

The chain recombines TRBV5-6 with TRBJ1-2; D remains ambiguous. Germline assignment: CDR1 SGHDT and CDR2 YYEEEE. The V end lost 6 bases, the J end lost 8 bases, and 23 bases lay between the germline ends. This CDR3 contains 15 residues. The CDR3 DNA follows: TGTGCCAGCACGCTTCTCGACACCAGCTTTAGAGGCTACACCTTC. Translation: CASTLLDTSFRGYTF.

This clone showed up just once. The chain has TRBV29-1 and TRBJ2-1; the D is unclear. Looked up from germline, CDR1 is SQVTM and CDR2 is ANQGSEA. The V end lost 5 bases, the J end lost 5 bases, and 13 bases lay between the germline ends. The CDR3 extends over 13 amino acids. Here the CDR3 DNA reads TGCAGCGTTATGGGCCACCCGGACAATGAGCAGTTCTTC. This sequence encodes CSVMGHPDNEQFF.

V gene TRBV4-2 combines with J gene TRBJ2-6, with D maybe TRBD2 (6 bases). This CDR3 has 18 residues. V shed 0 bases and J shed 0 bases, with 12 bases lying between them. The germline V gene has CDR1 LGHNA and CDR2 YNFKEQ. CDR3 bases: TGTGCCAGCAGCCAAGAGCTAGCGATATTCTCTGGGGCCAACGTCCTGACTTTC. Translated, it gives CASSQELAIFSGANVLTF.

The rearrangement links TRBV23-1 to TRBJ1-3; D is unresolved. TRBV23-1 is an open reading frame whose function is uncertain. The CDR3 totals 13 residues. The ends were cut back, 9 bases at V and 1 base at J, with 10 bases in the middle. CDR3 amino acids: CARPGTSGNTIYF. The CDR3 nucleotides read TGCGCCAGACCGGGAACATCTGGAAACACCATATATTTT.

The rearrangement uses TRBV25-1 and TRBJ1-1; 8 positions agree with TRBD1. CDR1 and CDR2 from the germline V gene are MGHDK and SYGVNS. J lost 4 bases, V lost 6 bases, and 16 bases had no gene match. The CDR3 covers 17 residues. This CDR3 reads CASRLPRPYRGSTEAFF. CDR3 DNA sequence: TGTGCCAGCAGGCTCCCTCGACCGTACAGGGGGAGCACTGAAGCTTTCTTT.

The V and J genes are TRBV19 and TRBJ2-1; TRBD2 matches 9 bases. Germline V gene sequence: CDR1 LNHDA, CDR2 SQIVND (reference sequence). The J segment lost 8 bases and the V segment lost 5 bases, leaving 16 bases of the junction unmatched. This CDR3 is 17 amino acids long. The CDR3 spells CASSRGRWASGIYEQFF. Here the CDR3 DNA reads TGTGCCAGTAGTCGGGGACGGTGGGCTAGCGGGATTTATGAGCAGTTCTTC.